A selection of T cell receptor beta chains follows, all from one sample in a study of T cells in Graves' hyperthyroidism and ophthalmopathy. TCRdb ran MiXCR on the multiplex PCR reads and lists one entry per CDR3 protein. The profile shows more than 500,000 distinct CDR3 sequences, roughly 15% of them singletons. Sequenced: blood. Receptor source: a woman in her 30s with Graves' hyperthyroidism. Each CDR3 is given with its conserved first and last residue. The order of the fields is D gene, clone size, V gene, CDR3 length, CDR3 protein. The D gene is left open where the match is weak. The listing skips clone size in some rows; elsewhere it reads once, few, many or a size class.

>.|many|TRBV20-1|16
CSADHLTGRTNNEQFF
>.|many|TRBV20-1|13
CSARVSGTDTQYF
>TRBD1|few|TRBV18|16
CASSPRPGQGHNEQFF
>.|many|TRBV30|13
CAWSSTYNQPQHF
>.|many|TRBV6-2/TRBV6-3|15
CASSYGGSNTGELFF
>.|few|TRBV10-3|13
CARAIGLGNEQYF
>.|many|TRBV30|15
CAWNLGQSNSYEQYF
>.|many|TRBV28|14
CASSRILRGETQYF
>.|many|TRBV11-2|10
CASRFGELFF
>TRBD1|many|TRBV20-1|16
CSAREAGTGGEQPQHF
>TRBD1|.|TRBV6-1|15
CASWRPGQGDTEAFF
>TRBD2|.|TRBV28|16
CASIPSGRPSTDTQYF
>.|few|TRBV19|13
CASRGRSNYGYTF
>.|many|TRBV12-3/TRBV12-4|14
CASSLTTLGSPLHF
>TRBD2|few|TRBV3-1|16
CASSPKGLAGGGEQYF
>TRBD2|few|TRBV7-3|16
CASSPSPAGGVNEQFF
>TRBD2|many|TRBV20-1|13
CSAQLAGVYEQYF
>TRBD1|many|TRBV20-1|13
CSPLWTGGTEAFF
>.|many|TRBV12-3/TRBV12-4|17
CASSPIAERDGYNEQFF
>TRBD2|few|TRBV20-1|17
CSAREPLTSGRVDTQYF
>.|many|TRBV7-2|14
CASSLIGRDYEQYF
>.|many|TRBV28|15
CASSPAPLGKYGYTF
>TRBD2|few|TRBV12-3/TRBV12-4|14
CASQVGWGGYEQYF
>.|.|TRBV11-2|16
CASSQKHSSTNEKLFF
>.|many|TRBV2|15
CASSDTGDGYYGYTF
>.|few|TRBV5-1|14
CASSLLSYNSLLHF
>TRBD1|many|TRBV28|13
CASSSGTGVGYTF
>.|.|TRBV7-2|16
CASSLRGAGTSTEAFF
>.|.|TRBV11-3|14
CASSPRGSVGELFF
>TRBD1|few|TRBV30|15
CAWSVQGFSNQPQHF
>TRBD1|.|TRBV5-1|15
CASSPGDRPNYGHTF
>TRBD1|.|TRBV18|20
CASSPPTGGEMAKSNQPQHF
>TRBD2|few|TRBV28|19
CASSSPRGLAGGRYNERFF
>.|.|TRBV11-1|15
CASSQVFSGPYEQYF
>TRBD2|many|TRBV27|14
CASSQFSGSNEQFF
>TRBD2|.|TRBV11-3|16
CASSSGLAHSTDTQYF
>.|few|TRBV13|14
CASSLRGINQPQHF
>.|many|TRBV20-1|13
CSARAPVGGEQYF
>.|.|TRBV5-1|14
CASSLTGGNTEALF
>.|.|TRBV2|16
CASSGLVRGAGGELFF
>.|.|TRBV5-1|15
CASSLSGSGTDTQYF
>TRBD1|many|TRBV20-1|15
CSARDPGTGSYEQYF